Each of the 9 T cell receptor beta chains below was sequenced from the same sample in a study of blood T cell repertoires in COVID-19 (dated by TCRdb to 2020 to 2021). The library was generated by the immunoSEQ multiplex PCR assay. TCRdb retrieved this table from immuneACCESS and kept in-frame rearrangements only. Not all clones are present; in checked studies, unresolved V genes account for under half, and no reason is known for the remainder. The table for this sample lists 85,000 to 100,000 clones; around 81% of them were counted only once. The leading ten clones occupy approximately 8.9% of the sample. Sequenced: peripheral blood. Receptors were obtained from a man between 50 and 59 years old who had recovered from COVID-19.

The genes are TRBV3-1 (or the pseudogene TRBV3-2) and TRBJ2-7; no clear D gene. V lost 0 bases to trimming and J lost 5 bases, with 14 bases between them. This CDR3 has 15 residues. In germline, CDR1 is LGHDT, CDR2 YNNKEL (reference sequence). CDR3 nucleotides: TGTGCCAGCAGCCAAGAGGTAGCATGGTCGGACGAGCAGTACTTC. Its translation is CASSQEVAWSDEQYF.

J is TRBJ1-2 and V is TRBV5-4, with 8 bases identical to TRBD1. V dropped 4 bases and J dropped 2; count of bases not matched to a gene: 4. CDR1 and CDR2 from the germline V gene are SGHNT and YYREEE (reference sequence). The CDR3 totals 14 residues. The CDR3 DNA sequence: TGTGCCAGCAGCCACCGACAGGGGAACTATGGCTACACCTTC. This gives the protein CASSHRQGNYGYTF.

The chain joins TRBV20-1 to TRBJ2-3; no clear D gene. Germline CDR1 is DFQATT and CDR2 is SNEGSKA (reference sequence). CDR3 size: 11 residues. V was shortened by 5 bases and J by 6 bases, with 9 bases between the two germline ends. CDR3: CSAPARDTQYF. The CDR3 nucleotides read TGCAGTGCTCCCGCTCGGGATACGCAGTATTTT.

The CDR3 DNA reads as TGTGCCATCAGGGCAGGGGGGGATACGCAGTATTTT. Translation gives CAIRAGGDTQYF. The rearrangement joins TRBV10-3 to TRBJ2-3, with a possible D match to TRBD1 (7 bases). CDR1 ENHRY and CDR2 SYGVKD come from the germline V gene. V lost 6 bases and J lost 6, with 10 bases in between. This CDR3 has 12 amino acids.

This chain joins TRBV9 and TRBJ2-7, with D possibly being TRBD2 (6 bases). CDR1 SGDLS and CDR2 YYNGEE come from the germline V gene. Trimming removed 2 bases from V and 2 bases from J, with 8 bases in between. CDR3 size: 13 residues. The CDR3 here is CASSVGGTYEQYF. In DNA form, the CDR3 reads TGTGCCAGCAGCGTCGGGGGAACCTACGAGCAGTACTTC.

This clone was found a few times. The chain employs TRBV7-6 and TRBJ1-1, with D perhaps matching TRBD1 (6 bases). Trimming left V 4 bases short and J 0 bases short, with 9 bases between. This CDR3 has 14 residues. CDR1 and CDR2 from the germline V gene are SGHVS and FNYEAQ. CDR3: CASSWGHLNTEAFF. For the CDR3, the DNA is TGTGCCAGCAGCTGGGGACATTTGAACACTGAAGCTTTCTTT.

V and J are TRBV25-1 and TRBJ2-3, with 7 bases that match TRBD1. CDR1 and CDR2 from the germline V gene are MGHDK and SYGVNS. Trimming cost V 3 bases and J 2 bases; bases outside gene matches: 5. The CDR3 extends over 15 amino acids. The CDR3 sequence is CASSDARGITDTQYF. DNA for the CDR3: TGTGCCAGCAGTGACGCCAGGGGGATCACAGATACGCAGTATTTT.

J is TRBJ1-6 and V is TRBV9; D unresolved. Looked up from germline, CDR1 is SGDLS and CDR2 is YYNGEE. The V gene lost 4 bases and the J gene lost 8 bases, with 10 bases spanning the gap. The CDR3 has 13 residues. The CDR3 reads CASSPGGDSPLHF. CDR3 nucleotide sequence: TGTGCCAGCAGCCCCGGTGGTGATTCACCCCTCCACTTT.

The chain has TRBV6-5 and TRBJ1-2; TRBD1 agrees at 7 bases. V was clipped by 7 bases and J by 5 bases; unmatched bases: 10. Germline V gene sequence: CDR1 MNHEY, CDR2 SVGAGI. The CDR3 is 14 residues long. The CDR3 is CASTPGGTDYGYTF. CDR3 bases: TGTGCCAGCACCCCCGGAGGGACAGATTATGGCTACACCTTC.